The 6 T cell receptor beta chains reported below all come from one sample, sequenced in a study of T cells in Graves' hyperthyroidism and ophthalmopathy (dated by TCRdb to the late 2010s). The library relied on multiplex PCR. The sample was run on an Illumina HiSeq 2000. The TCR beta CDR3 regions were amplified from RNA transcripts. For the first round of RT-PCR on the TCR CDR3, the HTBI primer set was used together with the Qiagen OneStep RT-PCR kit. The raw public data were reprocessed by TCRdb itself: fastp quality trimming at Q25, MiXCR clonotype calling, in-frame beta chains only. One record per CDR3 amino acid sequence lists the most common genes and DNA. Counted in this sample were hundreds of thousands of distinct CDR3 sequences; around 22% of them appeared once. The top ten constitute over 9% of the sample. Sequencing was done on a sample of blood. These receptors were obtained from a woman in her 30s with Graves' ophthalmopathy.

There are many counts of this clonotype. V is TRBV6-1 and J is TRBJ2-5; D may be TRBD2 (5 bases). Trimming left V 4 bases short and J 5 bases short, with 20 bases between. The CDR3 has 16 amino acids. The germline gives CDR1 MNHNS, CDR2 SASEGT. The CDR3 loop reads CASSGGWETLRETQYF. DNA for the CDR3: TGTGCCAGCAGTGGCGGGTGGGAGACCCTTAGGGAGACCCAGTACTTC.

This clonotype has a count of ten or more. The chain uses TRBV12-3 or TRBV12-4 and TRBJ2-7; 7 nucleotides line up with TRBD2. V lost 5 bases and J lost 3; bases outside the gene matches: 10. The CDR3 runs to 15 residues. The CDR3, as DNA: TGTGCCAGCAGTCTGAACCGGGACTACTTCTACGAGCAGTACTTC. Encoded protein: CASSLNRDYFYEQYF.

At least ten counts were recorded for this clonotype. This chain links TRBV6-1 with TRBJ1-1, with 8 positions matching TRBD1. CDR3 length equals 16 residues. Germline V gives CDR1 MNHNS, CDR2 SASEGT. With V trimmed by 2 bases and J by 3 bases, 8 bases remained unmatched. The CDR3 loop is CASSEQGARRDTEAFF. DNA of the CDR3: TGTGCCAGCAGTGAACAGGGGGCGCGTAGGGACACTGAAGCTTTCTTT.

There are many counts of this clonotype. The chain links TRBV20-1 to TRBJ2-7; D tentatively reads TRBD1 or TRBD2 (5 bases each). The CDR3 sequence is 13 residues long. V lost 6 bases and J 3 bases, leaving 15 bases between the germline ends. Germline CDR1 DFQATT, CDR2 SNEGSKA (reference sequence). The DNA of the CDR3 is TGCAGTGCACCGACCGGGGCCGACTACGAGCAGTACTTC. It is translated as CSAPTGADYEQYF.

The chain is built from TRBV27 and TRBJ1-2, with a tentative D call TRBD1 (5 bases). The CDR3 spans 15 residues. V shed 3 bases and J shed 4 bases, with 15 bases lying between them. Germline assignment: CDR1 MNHEY and CDR2 SMNVEV (reference sequence). CDR3 sequence: CASSFGSGTPYGYTF. CDR3 coding DNA: TGTGCCAGCAGTTTTGGGTCAGGGACCCCCTATGGCTACACCTTC.

The gene calls are TRBV6-1 and TRBJ1-2; maybe TRBD1 (5 bases). This CDR3 comprises 15 residues. CDR1 MNHNS and CDR2 SASEGT come from the germline V gene. V was pared by 3 bases and J by 4 bases, with 15 bases between. The CDR3 coding sequence is TGTGCCAGCAGTGACCTCCCCGGGACGGCCTATGGCTACACCTTC. It encodes CASSDLPGTAYGYTF.